The 28 T cell receptor beta chains in this list originate from one sample, sequenced in a study of blood T cell repertoires in COVID-19. Generated by immunoSEQ multiplex PCR, the TCRdb table keeps only in-frame clones and is missing some. The sample consists of about 210,000 clones, 65% to 85% of them appearing once. What was sequenced was PBMCs or T cells enriched from blood (not recorded which). These receptors were taken from a man under 40 with acute COVID-19.

This chain links TRBV27 with TRBJ2-7; TRBD1 might be the D (6 bases). This CDR3 has 13 amino acids. Trimming cost V 5 bases and J 1 base, with 9 bases left between them. Per the germline V gene, CDR1 is MNHEY and CDR2 is SMNVEV (reference sequence). The CDR3 region is CASSRDKSYEQYF. Written as DNA, the CDR3 is TGTGCCAGCAGTCGGGACAAATCCTACGAGCAGTACTTC.

The V and J genes are TRBV11-3 and TRBJ2-1; D call uncertain. The CDR3 is made up of 14 amino acids. Germline V CDR1 and CDR2: SGHNT, YENEEA. V dropped 4 bases and J dropped 7 bases, with 14 bases sitting between them. The CDR3: CASSSPGEANEQFF. The CDR3 nucleotides are TGTGCCAGCAGCTCACCAGGTGAAGCAAATGAGCAGTTCTTC. Combining the CDR3 with reference TRBV11-3 and TRBJ2-1 gives the whole variable domain EAGVVQSPRYKIIEKKQPVAFWCNPISGHNTLYWYLQNLGQGPELLIRYENEEAVDDSQLPKDRFSAERLKGVDSTLKIQPAELGDSAVYLCASSSPGEANEQFFGPGTRLTVL.

This chain links TRBV5-1 with TRBJ1-6; possible D gene TRBD1, 6 bases. This CDR3 region has 15 residues. Germline loops: CDR1 SGHRS, CDR2 YFSETQ. V shed 0 bases and J shed 7 bases, with 11 bases lying between them. The CDR3 spells CASSLAAGANSPLHF. The CDR3 nucleotides are TGCGCCAGCAGCTTGGCCGCAGGGGCCAATTCACCCCTCCACTTT.

The CDR3 nucleotides read TGTGCCAGCAGTTTCAGGGGCAGTCAGCCCCAGCATTTT. Translating it yields CASSFRGSQPQHF. V is TRBV12-3 or TRBV12-4 and J is TRBJ1-5; a weak D match, TRBD1 (6 bases). The CDR3 is made up of 13 amino acids. Trimming took 3 bases from V and 6 from J, leaving 9 bases between them.

The chain uses TRBV5-1 and TRBJ2-6; TRBD1 might be the D (6 bases). The CDR3 extends over 17 amino acids. V gave up 1 base and J gave up 4 bases, with 15 bases separating them. Looked up from germline, CDR1 is SGHRS and CDR2 is YFSETQ. CDR3 DNA: TGCGCCAGCAGCTTGCAGGGCAGGGGTTCGGGGGCCAACGTCCTGACTTTC. As protein: CASSLQGRGSGANVLTF.

The chain recombines TRBV30 with TRBJ1-6, with D perhaps matching TRBD1 (5 bases). Germline V gives CDR1 GTSNPN, CDR2 SVGIG (reference sequence). Trimming pared 1 base from V and 8 bases from J, leaving 9 bases between. The CDR3 is made up of 13 amino acids. CDR3 nucleotide sequence: TGTGCCTGGAGTGAGCAGGGATATTCACCCCTCCACTTT. Translated: CAWSEQGYSPLHF.

Written as DNA, the CDR3 is TGTGCCAGCAGCCAATCCCGGGACAGCTGGGGTGAAGCCCAGTACTTC. Amino acid sequence: CASSQSRDSWGEAQYF. The rearrangement links TRBV7-9 to TRBJ2-5; TRBD1 agrees at 7 bases. The CDR3 totals 16 residues. V gave up 5 bases and J gave up 9 bases; unmatched junction bases: 18. CDR1 and CDR2 from the germline V gene are SEHNR and FQNEAQ (reference sequence).

The CDR3 DNA sequence: TGCAGCGTTACGGGAAGCTCCACAGATACGCAGTATTTT. Residues: CSVTGSSTDTQYF. This chain links TRBV29-1 with TRBJ2-3; tentative D call: TRBD2 (5 bases). Germline V gives CDR1 SQVTM, CDR2 ANQGSEA. This CDR3 has 13 residues. Trimming stripped 5 bases from V and 2 bases from J, with 11 bases between.

The chain links TRBV4-1 to TRBJ1-2, with 10 bases matching TRBD1. V was clipped by 3 bases and J by 8 bases; unmatched bases: 9. In germline, CDR1 is MGHRA, CDR2 YSYEKL. The CDR3 extends over 15 amino acids. DNA of the CDR3: TGCGCCAGCAGCCAGAGCCCGGGACAGGGGTGGGGCTACACCTTC. Its translation is CASSQSPGQGWGYTF.

The chain couples TRBV19 to TRBJ1-2; possible D gene TRBD1, 5 bases. V dropped 5 bases and J dropped 0 bases, with 16 bases sitting between them. In germline, CDR1 is LNHDA, CDR2 SQIVND (reference sequence). The CDR3 loop spans 16 amino acids. The CDR3 is CASSPRTLSPNYGYTF. CDR3 bases: TGTGCCAGTAGTCCCCGGACACTCTCCCCTAACTATGGCTACACCTTC.

This clone is termed large (0.1 to 1%). The chain joins TRBV6-5 to TRBJ1-2; no reliable D call. Germline values: CDR1 MNHEY, CDR2 SVGAGI. Deletions cut 0 bases from V and 8 bases from J, with 16 bases between. The CDR3 is 15 residues long. Written as DNA, the CDR3 is TGTGCCAGCAGTTACTCTCCGGGGTGGGCCGGGGGCTACACCTTC. This encodes CASSYSPGWAGGYTF.

V gene TRBV12-3 or TRBV12-4 combines with J gene TRBJ1-4; D perhaps matches TRBD1 (6 bases). Trimming shortened V by 6 bases and J by 10 bases, and 15 bases separated the two germline ends. The CDR3 is made up of 13 amino acids. The CDR3 DNA reads TGTGCCAGCAGCAGACAGGTTCAGACAAAACTGTTTTTT. Translation gives CASSRQVQTKLFF.

This chain joins TRBV11-3 and TRBJ2-3, with D unclear. The germline V and J ends were trimmed by 1 base and 2 bases, with 4 bases remaining between them. CDR1 is SGHNT and CDR2 is YENEEA in the germline V gene. This CDR3 is built from 13 residues. The CDR3 sequence is CASSLGHTDTQYF. In nucleotides, the CDR3 is TGTGCCAGCAGCTTAGGACACACAGATACGCAGTATTTT.

This clone was counted between two and nine times. The chain combines TRBV5-6 with TRBJ1-1, with 8 bases that match TRBD1. J was trimmed by 5 bases and V by 4 bases; bases with no gene match: 7. The germline V gene has CDR1 SGHDT and CDR2 YYEEEE. The CDR3 sequence is 14 residues long. The CDR3 DNA follows: TGTGCCAGCAGCGTAGACAGGGGAGGGACTGAAGCTTTCTTT. It translates to CASSVDRGGTEAFF.

V and J are TRBV5-4 and TRBJ2-2; D may be TRBD2 (5 bases). The CDR3 has 13 residues. CDR1 is SGHNT and CDR2 is YYREEE in the germline V gene (reference sequence). The V end was cut by 2 bases, the J end by 6 bases, with 8 bases between. CDR3: CASSFGEPGELFF. The CDR3 nucleotides read TGTGCCAGCAGCTTCGGGGAACCCGGGGAGCTGTTTTTT.

This rearrangement joins TRBV7-9 to TRBJ2-7, with D possibly matching TRBD2 (6 bases). CDR3 size: 14 residues. Germline V gene sequence: CDR1 SEHNR, CDR2 FQNEAQ (reference sequence). Trimming left V 3 bases short and J 7 bases short, with 16 bases between. CDR3 loop: CASSLAGLLREQYF. The CDR3 nucleotides read TGTGCCAGCAGCTTGGCGGGACTTCTCCGGGAGCAGTACTTC. Using reference TRBV7-9 and TRBJ2-7 for the parts outside the CDR3, the full variable domain is DTGVSQNPRHKITKRGQNVTFRCDPISEHNRLYWYRQTLGQGPEFLTYFQNEAQLEKSRLLSDRFSAERPKGSFSTLEIQRTEQGDSAMYLCASSLAGLLREQYFGPGTRLTVT.

The V and J genes are TRBV6-5 and TRBJ1-6; D gene uncertain. This CDR3 contains 16 residues. V lost 3 bases and J lost 7, with 16 bases in between. The germline CDR1 and CDR2 sequences are MNHEY and SVGAGI. The CDR3 DNA is TGTGCCAGCAGTTATAATCGCGGATCCTTCAATTCACCCCTCCACTTT. This translates into CASSYNRGSFNSPLHF.

V gene TRBV2 combines with J gene TRBJ2-3; 7 nucleotides line up with TRBD2. The germline CDR1 and CDR2 sequences are SNHLY and FYNNEI. This CDR3 contains 13 residues. The junction had 8 bases not matched to a gene; V was cut back by 8 bases and J by 6 bases. CDR3 amino acids: CASEHGGTDTQYF. Here the CDR3 DNA reads TGTGCCAGCGAACACGGGGGGACGGATACGCAGTATTTT.

The chain combines TRBV2 with TRBJ1-5, with D perhaps matching TRBD1 (6 bases). The CDR3 contains 15 residues. Trimming cost V 8 bases and J 2 bases, with 16 bases left between them. Germline loops: CDR1 SNHLY, CDR2 FYNNEI. CDR3 DNA sequence: TGTGCCAGCGGGGATACAGGGATGGGCAATCAGCCCCAGCATTTT. Translation gives CASGDTGMGNQPQHF.

The chain carries TRBV19 and TRBJ1-5, with 8 bases lining up with TRBD1. The CDR3 runs 15 residues. Trimming cost V 1 base and J 7 bases; bases outside gene matches: 6. The germline gives CDR1 LNHDA, CDR2 SQIVND (reference sequence). The CDR3 spells CASSIVTGGGQPQHF. The CDR3 DNA follows: TGTGCCAGTAGTATAGTTACAGGGGGAGGACAGCCCCAGCATTTT.

To note about this clone: The junction does not match germline at one end; this may be a read error. V and J are TRBV7-9 and TRBJ1-5; D not certain. CDR3 size: 14 residues. CDR1 SEHNR and CDR2 FQNEAQ come from the germline V gene (reference sequence). The CDR3 nucleotides read TGTGCCAGCAGCTTTAGTGATAGCTATCAGCCCCAGCATTTT. Translating it yields CASSFSDSYQPQHF.

The chain employs TRBV6-1 and TRBJ2-7; 7 bases fit TRBD2. Losses at the gene ends were 0 bases for V and 4 bases for J; bases not matched to a gene: 0. Per germline, CDR1 MNHNS and CDR2 SASEGT. CDR3 length: 13 amino acids. CDR3 sequence (DNA): TGTGCCAGCAGTGAAGCGGGACTATACGAGCAGTACTTC. It translates to CASSEAGLYEQYF.

J is TRBJ2-5 and V is TRBV10-3; D may be TRBD1 or TRBD2 (5 bases each). This CDR3 comprises 14 residues. The ends were cut back, 10 bases at V and 5 bases at J, with 20 bases in the middle. The germline CDR1 and CDR2 sequences are ENHRY and SYGVKD. CDR3 DNA: TGTGCCACCAGAGGGGCGGAGATCCGGGAGACCCAGTACTTC. Translating gives CATRGAEIRETQYF.

This chain connects TRBV7-2 to TRBJ1-1; 7 positions match TRBD1. J gave up 10 bases and V 5 bases, and 13 bases lay outside the gene matches. Germline V lookup: CDR1 SGHTA, CDR2 FQGNSA. The CDR3 runs to 14 residues. The CDR3 coding sequence is TGTGCCAGCAGCGAAGGGACAGACTTACTGGCAGCTTTCTTT. Protein sequence: CASSEGTDLLAAFF.

The J gene is TRBJ2-1, the V gene TRBV7-2; 11 nucleotides line up with TRBD2. Losses at the gene ends were 2 bases for V and 7 bases for J; bases not matched to a gene: 10. The CDR3 is 17 amino acids. Germline loops: CDR1 SGHTA, CDR2 FQGNSA. The CDR3 sequence: CASSLYVAGGLGNEQFF. The CDR3, as DNA: TGTGCCAGCAGCTTATATGTAGCGGGGGGGCTAGGGAATGAGCAGTTCTTC.

This clone was recorded at least ten times. CDR3 residues: CASRQSMTGLYEQYF. CDR3 sequence (DNA): TGTGCCAGCAGACAATCTATGACAGGGCTCTACGAGCAGTACTTC. The chain uses TRBV7-2 and TRBJ2-7, with 7 bases fitting TRBD1. V shed 6 bases and J 3 bases; nucleotides not matched to a gene: 11. Per germline, CDR1 SGHTA and CDR2 FQGNSA. The CDR3 is 15 amino acids. Using reference TRBV7-2 and TRBJ2-7 for the parts outside the CDR3, the full variable domain is GAGVSQSPSNKVTEKGKDVELRCDPISGHTALYWYRQSLGQGLEFLIYFQGNSAPDKSGLPSDRFSAERTGGSVSTLTIQRTQQEDSAVYLCASRQSMTGLYEQYFGPGTRLTVT.

This rearrangement joins TRBV10-1 to TRBJ2-2; maybe TRBD2 (6 bases). Germline lookup yields CDR1 WNHNN and CDR2 SYGVQD (reference sequence). The CDR3 contains 17 residues. V lost 0 bases, J lost 1 base, and 12 bases lay in between. CDR3 coding DNA: TGCGCCAGCAGTGAGTCGACCTGGGGAGGGAACACCGGGGAGCTGTTTTTT. Its translation: CASSESTWGGNTGELFF.

This chain's CDR3 is CASSLGQGGRDEQFF. In DNA, the CDR3 is TGTGCCAGCAGCTTGGGACAGGGTGGGAGGGATGAGCAGTTCTTC. The chain couples TRBV11-2 to TRBJ2-1, with TRBD1 matching over 9 bases. This CDR3 has 15 residues. V lost 3 bases and J lost 8; bases outside the gene matches: 8. The germline CDR1 and CDR2 sequences are SGHAT and FQNNGV.